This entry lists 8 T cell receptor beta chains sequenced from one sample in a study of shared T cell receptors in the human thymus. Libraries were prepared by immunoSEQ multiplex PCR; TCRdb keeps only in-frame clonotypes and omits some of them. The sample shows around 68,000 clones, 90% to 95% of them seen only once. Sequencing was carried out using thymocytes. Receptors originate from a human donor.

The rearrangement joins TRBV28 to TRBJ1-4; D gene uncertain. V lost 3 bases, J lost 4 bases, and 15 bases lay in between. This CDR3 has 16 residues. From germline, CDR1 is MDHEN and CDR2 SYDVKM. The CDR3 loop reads CASSLRRVGVNEKLFF. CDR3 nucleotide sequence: TGTGCCAGCAGTTTGAGGAGGGTTGGGGTTAATGAAAAACTGTTTTTT.

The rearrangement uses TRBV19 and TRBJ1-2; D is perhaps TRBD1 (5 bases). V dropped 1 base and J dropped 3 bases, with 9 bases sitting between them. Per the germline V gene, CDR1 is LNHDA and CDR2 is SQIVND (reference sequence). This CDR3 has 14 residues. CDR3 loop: CASSIAGTYYGYTF. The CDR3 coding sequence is TGTGCCAGTAGTATAGCCGGGACTTACTATGGCTACACCTTC.

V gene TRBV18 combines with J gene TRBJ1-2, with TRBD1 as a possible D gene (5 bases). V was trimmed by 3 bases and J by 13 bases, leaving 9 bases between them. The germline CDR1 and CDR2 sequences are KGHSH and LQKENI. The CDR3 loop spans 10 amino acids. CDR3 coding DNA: TGTGCCAGCTCACCTCATGACAGCACCTTC. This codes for CASSPHDSTF.

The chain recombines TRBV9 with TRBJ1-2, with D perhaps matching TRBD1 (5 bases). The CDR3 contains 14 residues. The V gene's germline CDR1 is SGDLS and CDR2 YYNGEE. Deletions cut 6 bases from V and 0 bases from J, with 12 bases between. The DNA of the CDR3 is TGTGCCAGCACGCAGGGCAACACTAACTATGGCTACACCTTC. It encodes CASTQGNTNYGYTF.

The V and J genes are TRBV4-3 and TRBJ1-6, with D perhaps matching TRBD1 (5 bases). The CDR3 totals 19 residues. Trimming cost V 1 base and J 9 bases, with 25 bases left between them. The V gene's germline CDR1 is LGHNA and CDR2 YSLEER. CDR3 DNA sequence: TGCGCCAGCAGCCAAGTCGCCCACCAGCGAGGCAGGGCGGGTTCACCCCTCCACTTT. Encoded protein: CASSQVAHQRGRAGSPLHF.

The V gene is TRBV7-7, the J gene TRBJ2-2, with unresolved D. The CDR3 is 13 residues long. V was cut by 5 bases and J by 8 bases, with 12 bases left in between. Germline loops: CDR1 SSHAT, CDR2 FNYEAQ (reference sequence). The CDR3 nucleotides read TGTGCCAGCAGCCGTACCAGTTCAGGGGAGCTGTTTTTT. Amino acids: CASSRTSSGELFF.

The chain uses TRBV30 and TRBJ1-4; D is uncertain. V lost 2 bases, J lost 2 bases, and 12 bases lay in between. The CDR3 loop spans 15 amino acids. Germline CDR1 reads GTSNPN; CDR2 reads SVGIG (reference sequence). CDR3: CAWSWHKRTNEKLFF. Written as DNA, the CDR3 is TGTGCCTGGAGTTGGCACAAACGGACTAATGAAAAACTGTTTTTT.

CDR3 DNA sequence: TGTGCCAGCAGCCAGGGATTCCTTAAGGGAAATGGCACTGAAGCTTTCTTT. Translated, it gives CASSQGFLKGNGTEAFF. The chain has TRBV14 and TRBJ1-1, with D unresolved. Trimming took off 3 bases at V and 4 bases at J, with 21 bases between the two ends. CDR1 and CDR2 from the germline V gene are SGHDN and FVKESK. This CDR3 comprises 17 residues. Combining the CDR3 with reference TRBV14 and TRBJ1-1 gives the whole variable domain EAGVTQFPSHSVIEKGQTVTLRCDPISGHDNLYWYRRVMGKEIKFLLHFVKESKQDESGMPNNRFLAERTGGTYSTLKVQPAELEDSGVYFCASSQGFLKGNGTEAFFGQGTRLTVV.